This TCR beta chain stems from a study of shared clonotypes between healthy human individuals. Overall study: A couple of female and a few male donors aged 18 to 49 were enrolled.

Overall study findings and caveats: In contrast to clonotypes shared by all four donors, non-shared clonotypes had lower generation probabilities. Clonotype sharing among donors likely depends on sequencing depth.

The CDR3 covers 15 residues. V was clipped by 5 bases and J by 8 bases; unmatched bases: 11. Germline lookup yields CDR1 SGHAT and CDR2 FQDESV (reference sequence). As concerns this clone: Its antigen is currently unknown.

Authors' data handling: Owing to the provision of junction-only sequences devoid of quality scores by immunoSEQ, filtering differed. Profiled with immunoSEQ multiplex PCR; TCRdb holds only in-frame clones, not every one. V and J calls and clone size are copied from that table; D and trimming were computed from the DNA. The repertoire holds some 1,900,000 clones, with approximately 94% as singletons. Naive CD8 cells lacked CD45RO, underwent positive selection for CCR7 and left out terminally differentiated effector memory CD45RA+ cells. The material sequenced was naive CD8+ T cells sorted from blood. The TCR originated in a man aged 18 to 29 in good health. The V and J genes are TRBV11-1 and TRBJ2-1; 8 bases line up with TRBD1. In nucleotides, the CDR3 is TGTGCCAGCAGCGAGACCGGGACAGGACGATATGAGCAGTTCTTC. Residues: CASSETGTGRYEQFF.